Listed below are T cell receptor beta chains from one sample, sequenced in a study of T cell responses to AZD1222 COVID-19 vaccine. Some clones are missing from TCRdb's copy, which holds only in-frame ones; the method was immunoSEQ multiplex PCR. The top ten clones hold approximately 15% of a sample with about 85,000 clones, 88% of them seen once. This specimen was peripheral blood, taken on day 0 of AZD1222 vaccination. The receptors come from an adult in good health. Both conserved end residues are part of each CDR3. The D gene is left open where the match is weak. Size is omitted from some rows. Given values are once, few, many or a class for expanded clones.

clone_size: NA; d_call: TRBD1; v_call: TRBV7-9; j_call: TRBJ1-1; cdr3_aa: CASSLDSQGAEQTEAFF; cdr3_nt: TGTGCCAGCAGCTTAGATTCTCAGGGGGCTGAGCAGACTGAAGCTTTCTTT
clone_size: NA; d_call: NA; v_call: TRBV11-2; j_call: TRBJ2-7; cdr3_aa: CASSPDRSYEQYF; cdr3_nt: TGTGCCAGCAGCCCGGACCGTTCGTACGAGCAGTACTTC
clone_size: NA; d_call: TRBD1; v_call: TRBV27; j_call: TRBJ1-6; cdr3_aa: CASSLWTGLGNSPLHF; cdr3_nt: TGTGCCAGCAGTTTGTGGACAGGGCTTGGAAATTCACCCCTCCACTTT
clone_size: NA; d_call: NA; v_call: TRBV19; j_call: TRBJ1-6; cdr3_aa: CASAQGYSYNSPLHF; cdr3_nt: TGTGCCAGCGCACAGGGATACTCCTATAATTCACCCCTCCACTTT
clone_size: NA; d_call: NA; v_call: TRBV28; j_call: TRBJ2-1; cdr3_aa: CASSPPTGHEQFF; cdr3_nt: TGTGCCAGCAGCCCCCCAACAGGGCATGAGCAGTTCTTC
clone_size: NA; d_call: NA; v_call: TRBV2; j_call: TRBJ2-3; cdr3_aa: CASSVRLNTDTQYF; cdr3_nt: TGTGCCAGCAGTGTCCGTCTAAACACAGATACGCAGTATTTT
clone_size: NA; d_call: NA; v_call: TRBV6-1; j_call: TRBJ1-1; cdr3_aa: CASSESGNTEAFF; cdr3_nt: TGTGCCAGCAGTGAGAGCGGGAACACTGAAGCTTTCTTT
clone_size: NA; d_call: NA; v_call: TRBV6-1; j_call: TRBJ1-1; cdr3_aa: CASSEAGEWGPEAFF; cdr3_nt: TGTGCCAGCAGTGAAGCGGGCGAGTGGGGGCCTGAAGCTTTCTTT
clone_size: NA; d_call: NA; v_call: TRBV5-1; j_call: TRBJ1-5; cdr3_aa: CASSLVPETGQPQHF; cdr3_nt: TGCGCCAGCAGCTTGGTTCCGGAGACGGGTCAGCCCCAGCATTTT
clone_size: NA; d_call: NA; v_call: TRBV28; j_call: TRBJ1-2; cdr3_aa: CASIRGRNLYGYTF; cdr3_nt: TGTGCCAGCATCCGCGGACGGAACCTTTATGGCTACACCTTC
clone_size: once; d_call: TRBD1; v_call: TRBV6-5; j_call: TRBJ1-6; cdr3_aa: CASSYPRTGGDSPLHF; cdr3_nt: TGTGCCAGCAGTTACCCTCGGACAGGGGGAGATTCACCCCTCCACTTT
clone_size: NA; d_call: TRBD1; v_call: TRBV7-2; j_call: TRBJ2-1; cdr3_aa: CASSSINRGISYNEQFF; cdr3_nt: TGTGCCAGCAGCTCTATAAACAGGGGAATATCCTACAATGAGCAGTTCTTC
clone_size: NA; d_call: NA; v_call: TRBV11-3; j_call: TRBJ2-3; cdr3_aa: CASSYQELDTQYF; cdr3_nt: TGTGCCAGCAGCTACCAGGAGTTGGATACGCAGTATTTT
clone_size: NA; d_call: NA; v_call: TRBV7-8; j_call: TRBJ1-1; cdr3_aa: CASSLVAGFMNTEAFF; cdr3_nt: TGTGCCAGCAGCTTAGTTGCAGGTTTCATGAACACTGAAGCTTTCTTT
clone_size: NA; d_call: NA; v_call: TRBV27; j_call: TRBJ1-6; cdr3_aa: CASSTLGRHSPLHF; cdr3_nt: TGTGCCAGCAGTACCTTGGGGCGGCATTCACCCCTCCACTTT
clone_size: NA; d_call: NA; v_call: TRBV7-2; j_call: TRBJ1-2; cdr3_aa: CASSLYAEKVYGYTF; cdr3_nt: TGTGCCAGCAGCTTATACGCAGAGAAGGTCTATGGCTACACCTTC
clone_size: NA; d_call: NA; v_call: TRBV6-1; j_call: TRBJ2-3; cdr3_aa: CASSDLLGISGTDTQYF; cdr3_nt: TGTGCCAGCAGTGATCTCCTGGGCATTTCAGGCACAGATACGCAGTATTTT
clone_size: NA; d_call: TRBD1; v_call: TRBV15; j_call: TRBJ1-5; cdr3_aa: CATSITGVGQPQHF; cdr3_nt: TGTGCCACCAGCATTACAGGGGTCGGTCAGCCCCAGCATTTT